A single sample gave rise to the 9 T cell receptor beta chains below, sequenced in a study of T-cell memory formation after mild COVID-19. Each CDR3 protein is one row after TCRdb ran MiXCR on the 5' RACE reads. Among under 40,000 distinct CDR3 sequences listed, approximately 6.5% were seen once. The sample was PBMCs or a T cell subset sorted from them (not recorded which). These receptors all come from an adult who had mild COVID-19 (a few samples of this study predate the infection). Cell type and time point are not known.

By sample share, this clonotype is medium-sized (0.01 to 0.1%). V gene TRBV7-9 combines with J gene TRBJ2-3, with 7 positions matching TRBD2. Germline V gives CDR1 SEHNR, CDR2 FQNEAQ (reference sequence). Unmatched junction bases numbered 1, after V lost 0 bases and J lost 1 base. CDR3 length equals 15 residues. Here the CDR3 reads CASSLAGLRTDTQYF. CDR3 nucleotide sequence: TGTGCCAGCAGCTTAGCGGGACTACGCACAGATACGCAGTATTTT.

This clonotype was recorded a few times. This CDR3 reads CASSLVREGNEQFF. The CDR3 bases are TGTGCCAGCAGCTTAGTACGGGAGGGCAATGAGCAGTTCTTC. The chain combines TRBV7-2 with TRBJ2-1; TRBD2 matches at 8 bases. This CDR3 has 14 residues. V shed 1 base, J shed 6 bases, and the junction held 2 bases outside the gene matches. Germline V CDR1 and CDR2: SGHTA, FQGNSA. Filled out from reference TRBV7-2 and TRBJ2-1, the complete variable domain reads GAGVSQSPSNKVTEKGKDVELRCDPISGHTALYWYRQSLGQGLEFLIYFQGNSAPDKSGLPSDRFSAERTGGSVSTLTIQRTQQEDSAVYLCASSLVREGNEQFFGPGTRLTVL.

This clonotype appeared a few times. This chain links TRBV29-1 with TRBJ2-5, with 7 bases matching TRBD1. Germline-derived CDR1 and CDR2 are SQVTM and ANQGSEA. CDR3 size: 14 residues. Unmatched junction bases numbered 13, after V lost 3 bases and J lost 9 bases. CDR3 amino acids: CSVEGDSGQRSQYF. In nucleotides, the CDR3 is TGCAGCGTTGAGGGGGACAGCGGTCAAAGGTCCCAGTACTTC.

This clonotype was found many times. The genes are TRBV12-3 or TRBV12-4 and TRBJ2-1; TRBD1 might be the D (5 bases). The CDR3 has 15 amino acids. V lost 3 bases and J 2 bases, leaving 11 bases between the germline ends. This CDR3 reads CASSLGQGPYNEQFF. The CDR3 DNA reads as TGTGCCAGCAGTTTGGGTCAGGGCCCCTACAATGAGCAGTTCTTC.

The CDR3 region is CASSPGDRGRTNEKLFF. CDR3 coding DNA: TGCGCCAGCAGCCCCGGGGACAGGGGGAGGACTAATGAAAAACTGTTTTTT. V and J are TRBV4-1 and TRBJ1-4; 11 positions match TRBD1. J gave up 2 bases and V 4 bases, and 6 bases lay outside the gene matches. CDR3 length: 17 amino acids. Germline CDR1 MGHRA, CDR2 YSYEKL.

The chain is built from TRBV12-3 or TRBV12-4 and TRBJ2-5; TRBD1 aligns across 9 bases. V dropped 3 bases and J dropped 4; count of bases not matched to a gene: 3. CDR3 length equals 14 residues. CDR3 amino acids: CASSFGQGRETQYF. Written as DNA, the CDR3 is TGTGCCAGCAGTTTTGGACAGGGGCGAGAGACCCAGTACTTC.

The sample holds a few counts of this clonotype. The chain is built from TRBV7-2 and TRBJ1-2, with a weak D call TRBD1 (6 bases). V dropped 3 bases and J dropped 3 bases, with 14 bases sitting between them. Germline V gene lookup returns CDR1 SGHTA and CDR2 FQGNSA. The CDR3 covers 15 residues. This chain's CDR3 is CASSFNREDHYGYTF. The CDR3, as DNA: TGTGCCAGCAGCTTTAACAGGGAGGACCACTATGGCTACACCTTC.

This clonotype has ten or more counts. The V and J genes are TRBV15 and TRBJ2-1, with 7 bases identical to TRBD2. V dropped 1 base and J dropped 2; count of bases not matched to a gene: 11. From germline, CDR1 is LNHNV and CDR2 YYDKDF (reference sequence). This CDR3 contains 18 residues. CDR3 in amino acids: CATSRVMRSRGAYNEQFF. The CDR3 nucleotides are TGTGCCACCAGCAGAGTCATGCGGAGCCGGGGGGCCTACAATGAGCAGTTCTTC.

In this sample, this clonotype turned up a few times. J is TRBJ2-7 and V is TRBV20-1, with D tentatively TRBD2 (5 bases). The CDR3 contains 15 residues. Per germline, CDR1 DFQATT and CDR2 SNEGSKA (reference sequence). Here the CDR3 DNA reads TGCAGCGCATTGCTAGGGAGACTGAGCCATTACGAGCAGTACTTC. Translation: CSALLGRLSHYEQYF.